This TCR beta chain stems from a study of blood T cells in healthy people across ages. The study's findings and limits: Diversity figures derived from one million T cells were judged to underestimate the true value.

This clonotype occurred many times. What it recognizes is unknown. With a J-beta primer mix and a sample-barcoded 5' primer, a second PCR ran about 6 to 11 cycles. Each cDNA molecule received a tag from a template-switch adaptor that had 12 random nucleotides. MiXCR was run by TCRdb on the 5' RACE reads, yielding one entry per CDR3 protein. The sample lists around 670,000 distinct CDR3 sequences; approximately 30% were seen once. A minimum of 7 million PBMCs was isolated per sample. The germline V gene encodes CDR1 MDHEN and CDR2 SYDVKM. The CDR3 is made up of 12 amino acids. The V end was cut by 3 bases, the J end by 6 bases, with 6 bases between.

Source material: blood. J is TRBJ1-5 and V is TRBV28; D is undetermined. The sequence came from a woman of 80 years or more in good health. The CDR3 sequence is CASSFATQPQHF. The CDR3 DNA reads TGTGCCAGCAGTTTTGCTACTCAGCCCCAGCATTTT.